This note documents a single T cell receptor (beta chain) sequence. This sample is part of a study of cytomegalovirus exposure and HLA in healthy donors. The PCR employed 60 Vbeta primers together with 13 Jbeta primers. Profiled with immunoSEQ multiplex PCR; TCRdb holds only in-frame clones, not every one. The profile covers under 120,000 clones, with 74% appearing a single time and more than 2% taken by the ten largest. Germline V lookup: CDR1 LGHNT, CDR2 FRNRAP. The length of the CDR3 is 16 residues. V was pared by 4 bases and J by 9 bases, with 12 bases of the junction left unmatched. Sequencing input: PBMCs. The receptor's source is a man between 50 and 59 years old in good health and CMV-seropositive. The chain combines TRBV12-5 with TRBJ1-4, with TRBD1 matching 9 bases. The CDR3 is CASGSGRDRANQKLFF. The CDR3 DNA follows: TGTGCTAGTGGTTCAGGGAGGGACAGGGCCAATCAAAAACTGTTTTTT.